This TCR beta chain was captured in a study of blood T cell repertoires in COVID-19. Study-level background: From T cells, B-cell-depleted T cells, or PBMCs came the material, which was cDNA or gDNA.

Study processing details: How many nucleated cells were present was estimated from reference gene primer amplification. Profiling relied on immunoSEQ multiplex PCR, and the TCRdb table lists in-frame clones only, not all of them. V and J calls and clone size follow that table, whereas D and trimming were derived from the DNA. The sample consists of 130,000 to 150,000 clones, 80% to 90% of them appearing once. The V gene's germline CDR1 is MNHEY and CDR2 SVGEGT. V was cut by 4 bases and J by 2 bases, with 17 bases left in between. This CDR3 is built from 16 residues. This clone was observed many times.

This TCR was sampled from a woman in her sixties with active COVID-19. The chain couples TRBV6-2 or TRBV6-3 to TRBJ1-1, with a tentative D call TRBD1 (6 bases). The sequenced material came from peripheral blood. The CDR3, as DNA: TGTGCCAGCAGTTCCCCTCGAGGGACACACAACACTGAAGCTTTCTTT. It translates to CASSSPRGTHNTEAFF.